This TCR beta chain is drawn from a study of glioma-infiltrating T cells. TCR alpha and beta CDR3 regions were amplified from RNA using iRepertoire nested multiplex PCR. Input was roughly 100-450 ng of tissue mRNA or PBMC total RNA. TCRdb reprocessed the multiplex PCR reads with MiXCR, giving one entry per CDR3 protein. In the table there are some 180,000 distinct CDR3 sequences, over 30% of which are singletons. The CDR3 runs to 15 residues. Germline V gene sequence: CDR1 DFQATT, CDR2 SNEGSKA (reference sequence). After removal of 5 bases from V and 3 bases from J, the junction contained 6 bases not matched to a gene. There are many counts of this clonotype.

Source material: glioma tissue, nonneoplastic brain tissue, or PBMCs (not recorded which). This receptor was obtained from a human donor with low-grade glioma or glioblastoma, undergoing nonglioma brain surgery, or in good health (not recorded which). The chain employs TRBV20-1 and TRBJ2-7, with 14 bases lining up with TRBD2. The CDR3 DNA reads as TGCAGTGCTGAGGGACTAGCGGGAGAGTACTACGAGCAGTACTTC. Translating it yields CSAEGLAGEYYEQYF.